The source of this T cell receptor (beta chain) is a study of cytomegalovirus exposure and HLA in healthy donors. Study information: A prior analysis found 117 million unique TCR beta sequences from some 200 million T cells.

Trimming removed 5 bases at V and 1 base at J, with 12 bases between. The CDR3 spans 15 residues. Per germline, CDR1 LNHNV and CDR2 YYDKDF (reference sequence). 13 Jbeta primers and 60 Vbeta primers were used for the PCR. The table came from immunoSEQ multiplex PCR; TCRdb's copy has only in-frame clones and leaves some out. The data hold 190,000 or so clones, with roughly 80% observed a single time. Findings of the study overall: In a later analysis, a missense DCLRE1C variant was linked to TCR beta V- and J-gene trimming. Among TCR sequences, most were rare, though some public TCRs appeared in many donors.

Of note for this clone: Its antigen is not known.

This TCR came from a man in his forties or fifties in good health and CMV-seronegative. J is TRBJ1-5 and V is TRBV15; D remains unclear. The specimen was PBMCs. The CDR3 region is CATSLLLESNQPQHF. The CDR3 region has the DNA TGTGCCACCAGCCTATTGTTAGAAAGCAATCAGCCCCAGCATTTT.